Listed below are T cell receptor beta chains from one sample, sequenced in a study of glioma-infiltrating T cells after dendritic cell vaccination. Assay used: immunoSEQ multiplex PCR; TCRdb lists only in-frame clones, some missing. The sample has 40,000 or so clones, approximately 82% seen once; the top ten hold 7.5% to 10%. Sequencing was performed on blood, taken before dendritic cell vaccination. The receptors originated from a human donor with glioblastoma. Each CDR3 is given with its conserved first and last residue. The D gene is left open where the match is weak. Only some rows state a clone size, as once, few, many or a class for expanded clones.

>.|TRBV19|.|TRBJ2-7
TGTGCCAGTAGTATATCCCCGGGGACCTACGAGCAGTACTTC
CASSISPGTYEQYF
>.|TRBV7-6|TRBD1|TRBJ2-7
TGTGCCAGCAGCATGAACAGGGGGCCAATGGTCTACGAGCAGTACTTC
CASSMNRGPMVYEQYF
>.|TRBV7-9|.|TRBJ2-2
TGTGCCAGCGGCGGGCAGAACACCGGGGAGCTGTTTTTT
CASGGQNTGELFF
>.|TRBV18|TRBD1|TRBJ1-2
TGTGCCAGCTCACCACCGAACTATGGACAGGGCTATGGCTACACCTTC
CASSPPNYGQGYGYTF
>.|TRBV4-3|TRBD1|TRBJ2-7
TGCGCCAGCAGCCCCGGGACAGAGTCCTACGAGCAGTACTTC
CASSPGTESYEQYF
>once|TRBV28|.|TRBJ2-7
TGTGCCAGCAGTTTCCGCCGCAGGGATAGTGACGAGCAGTACTTC
CASSFRRRDSDEQYF
>once|TRBV28|.|TRBJ2-7
TGTGCCAGCAAGGGTGGGGGGGCCTCCTACGAGCAGTACTTC
CASKGGGASYEQYF
>.|TRBV13|.|TRBJ2-3
TGTGCCAGCAGCTCCCTAGCGTACACAGATACGCAGTATTTT
CASSSLAYTDTQYF
>.|TRBV4-3|TRBD2|TRBJ2-3
TGCGCCAGCAGCCAAGATCTTGCGGGGGGACCGGGAGATACGCAGTATTTT
CASSQDLAGGPGDTQYF
>.|TRBV4-1|TRBD2|TRBJ2-1
TGCGCCAGCAGCCAAGCGGGGGGGCGGTACAATGAGCAGTTCTTC
CASSQAGGRYNEQFF
>.|TRBV25-1|.|TRBJ1-6
TGTGCCAGCAGTGAACCGGGGAGGGGGGCTGGTTCACCCCTCCACTTT
CASSEPGRGAGSPLHF
>.|TRBV5-6|.|TRBJ1-1
TGTGCCAGCAGCCCACAAGGGGGGGGTGTGAACACTGAAGCTTTCTTT
CASSPQGGGVNTEAFF
>.|TRBV25-1|.|TRBJ2-7
TGTGCCAGCAGTTCTGACAGCTACGAGCAGTACTTC
CASSSDSYEQYF
>.|TRBV11-3|TRBD1|TRBJ2-5
TGTGCCAGCAGCGCAAGACAGGGATGGGAGACCCAGTACTTC
CASSARQGWETQYF
>.|TRBV5-1|.|TRBJ1-1
TGCGCCAGCACCCCCGGAGCGGTGAACACTGAAGCTTTCTTT
CASTPGAVNTEAFF